A selection of T cell receptor beta chains follows, all from one sample in a study of blood T cell repertoires in COVID-19. Assay: immunoSEQ multiplex PCR; the TCRdb copy retains only in-frame clones and omits some. The sample lists approximately 250,000 clones, under 85% occurring once. Sequenced input: peripheral blood. All receptors derive from a human donor in a cohort sampled during active COVID-19. The CDR3 runs from the conserved cysteine through the conserved F or W. A D gene is named only where the DNA matches it firmly. For some rows the clone size is stated as once, few or many, or as a class when expanded; others skip it.

j_call v_call clone_size d_call cdr3_aa cdr3_nt
TRBJ2-7 TRBV2 NA NA CASSPEVGHEQYF TGTGCCAGCAGTCCTGAGGTCGGCCACGAGCAGTACTTC
TRBJ2-7 TRBV29-1 NA TRBD1 CSVARLGGQGAGGPYEQYF TGCAGCGTTGCCCGCCTGGGCGGACAGGGGGCGGGAGGCCCCTACGAGCAGTACTTC
TRBJ2-5 TRBV11-3 NA TRBD2 CASSKTSVETQYF TGTGCCAGCAGCAAGACTAGCGTAGAGACCCAGTACTTC
TRBJ2-5 TRBV10-1 NA TRBD2 CASSDGTSGRAGRKETQYF TGCGCCAGCAGTGACGGGACTAGCGGGAGGGCCGGGAGGAAAGAGACCCAGTACTTC
TRBJ2-1 TRBV5-1 NA NA CASSLVPGGGEQFF TGCGCCAGCAGCTTGGTACCTGGAGGCGGAGAGCAGTTCTTC
TRBJ2-7 TRBV27 once NA CASSLSNKIWAQTYEQYF TGTGCCAGCAGTTTATCGAATAAGATATGGGCTCAAACCTACGAGCAGTACTTC
TRBJ2-2 TRBV6-6 NA TRBD1 CASSRTGTGGAVGELFF TGTGCCAGCAGTCGAACCGGGACAGGGGGTGCGGTCGGGGAGCTGTTTTTT
TRBJ1-5 TRBV2 many NA CASNGFVDWPQHF TGTGCCAGCAATGGGTTTGTGGACTGGCCCCAGCATTTT
TRBJ2-3 TRBV19 once NA CASTWDSRSTQYF TGTGCCAGTACCTGGGACTCTCGTAGTACGCAGTATTTT
TRBJ1-4 TRBV19 NA TRBD1 CASSVTGGNEKLFF TGTGCCAGTAGTGTGACAGGGGGTAATGAAAAACTGTTTTTT
TRBJ2-2 TRBV11-2 few NA CASSARLLTGELFF TGTGCCAGCAGCGCCCGACTCCTCACCGGGGAGCTGTTTTTT
TRBJ2-7 TRBV29-1 NA NA CSVLLTYEQYF TGCAGCGTTTTGTTAACCTACGAGCAGTACTTC
TRBJ2-5 TRBV5-4 NA TRBD2 CASTGTKETQYF TGTGCCAGCACCGGGACTAAAGAGACCCAGTACTTC
TRBJ2-1 TRBV11-2 few TRBD2 CASSPLRERSYNEQFF TGTGCCAGCAGCCCCCTGCGGGAGAGGTCCTACAATGAGCAGTTCTTC
TRBJ1-1 TRBV29-1 NA NA CSVDFYRTEAFF TGCAGCGTTGATTTCTACAGGACTGAAGCTTTCTTT
TRBJ2-3 TRBV15 NA NA CATSFTDADTQYF TGTGCCACCAGCTTCACTGATGCAGATACGCAGTATTTT
TRBJ1-4 TRBV5-1 NA NA CASSLGPATNEKLFF TGCGCCAGCAGCTTGGGGCCAGCGACTAATGAAAAACTGTTTTTT
TRBJ2-7 TRBV5-1 NA TRBD2 CASSKGLAGGAYEQYF TGCGCCAGCAGCAAGGGACTAGCGGGGGGAGCCTACGAGCAGTACTTC
TRBJ1-2 TRBV7-9 NA NA CASSLAVGGSGYGYTF TGTGCCAGCAGCTTAGCCGTCGGGGGGTCGGGCTATGGCTACACCTTC
TRBJ2-5 TRBV13 NA TRBD2 CASTRGGRETQYF TGTGCCAGCACACGGGGGGGCCGAGAGACCCAGTACTTC
TRBJ2-2 TRBV7-2 NA TRBD2 CASSLIGLAGNTGELFF TGTGCCAGCAGCTTGATAGGACTAGCGGGAAACACCGGGGAGCTGTTTTTT
TRBJ2-3 TRBV6-6 NA NA CASSYVAGITDTQYF TGTGCCAGCAGTTACGTGGCAGGGATCACAGATACGCAGTATTTT
TRBJ2-7 TRBV11-2 NA NA CASSLTIRGQDEQYF TGTGCCAGCAGCTTAACCATAAGGGGTCAGGACGAGCAGTACTTC
TRBJ2-3 TRBV2 few NA CASSVVGGKGDTQYF TGTGCCAGCAGTGTTGTCGGGGGAAAAGGCGATACGCAGTATTTT
TRBJ2-2 TRBV4-1 NA TRBD2 CASSLPGRGAMDGELFF TGCGCCAGCAGCCTTCCGGGGCGGGGGGCGATGGACGGGGAGCTGTTTTTT
TRBJ2-7 TRBV29-1 NA NA CSVTDSSYEQYF TGCAGCGTTACGGACAGCTCCTACGAGCAGTACTTC
TRBJ1-1 TRBV2 NA TRBD1 CASTLDREGAEAFF TGTGCCAGCACCTTGGACAGGGAAGGGGCTGAAGCTTTCTTT
TRBJ2-7 TRBV7-2 NA TRBD1 CASSLEGAGRAQTYEQYF TGTGCCAGCAGCTTAGAGGGGGCAGGCCGGGCCCAGACCTACGAGCAGTACTTC
TRBJ2-5 TRBV6-5 once TRBD2 CASSYSGTSGQETQYF TGTGCCAGCAGTTACTCCGGGACTAGCGGCCAAGAGACCCAGTACTTC
TRBJ1-6 TRBV5-4 NA TRBD1 CASRKGQGADSPLHF TGTGCCAGCCGCAAGGGACAGGGGGCGGATTCACCCCTCCACTTT
TRBJ2-2 TRBV24-1 NA NA CATSAPGNTNTGELFF TGTGCCACCAGTGCACCGGGGAATACGAACACCGGGGAGCTGTTTTTT
TRBJ2-5 TRBV5-4 NA NA CASSLEGGRGETQYF TGTGCCAGCAGCTTGGAGGGTGGCAGGGGCGAGACCCAGTACTTC
TRBJ2-7 TRBV27 NA NA CASNSGNEQYF TGTGCCAGCAATTCAGGGAACGAGCAGTACTTC
TRBJ2-6 TRBV5-6 NA NA CASSSTDLTGANVLTF TGTGCCAGCAGCTCTACCGATCTTACTGGGGCCAACGTCCTGACTTTC
TRBJ1-4 TRBV5-1 NA TRBD1 CASSKGQLATNEKLFF TGCGCCAGCAGCAAGGGACAGCTTGCAACTAATGAAAAACTGTTTTTT
TRBJ2-3 TRBV18 NA TRBD1 CASSPGTGPYETDTQYF TGTGCCAGCTCACCGGGGACAGGGCCCTATGAGACAGATACGCAGTATTTT
TRBJ2-1 TRBV19 NA TRBD2 CASSFAGTSGGEGEQFF TGTGCCAGTAGTTTCGCCGGGACTAGCGGGGGGGAAGGTGAGCAGTTCTTC
TRBJ2-7 TRBV9 NA NA CASSVGRGEGYEQYF TGTGCCAGCAGCGTAGGGAGGGGAGAAGGCTACGAGCAGTACTTC
TRBJ2-5 TRBV7-3 once NA CASSLLSRGETQYF TGTGCCAGCAGCCTCCTCAGCCGAGGAGAGACCCAGTACTTC
TRBJ2-5 TRBV6-1 once NA CASSAPLGGTQRETQYF TGTGCCAGCAGTGCACCTCTTGGAGGGACCCAAAGAGAGACCCAGTACTTC
TRBJ2-3 TRBV7-3 NA NA CASSDGQFTDTQYF TGTGCCAGCAGCGACGGACAGTTCACAGATACGCAGTATTTT
TRBJ1-3 TRBV18 few NA CASSPIPAGEAGNTIYF TGTGCCAGCTCACCAATCCCGGCAGGGGAAGCTGGAAACACCATATATTTT